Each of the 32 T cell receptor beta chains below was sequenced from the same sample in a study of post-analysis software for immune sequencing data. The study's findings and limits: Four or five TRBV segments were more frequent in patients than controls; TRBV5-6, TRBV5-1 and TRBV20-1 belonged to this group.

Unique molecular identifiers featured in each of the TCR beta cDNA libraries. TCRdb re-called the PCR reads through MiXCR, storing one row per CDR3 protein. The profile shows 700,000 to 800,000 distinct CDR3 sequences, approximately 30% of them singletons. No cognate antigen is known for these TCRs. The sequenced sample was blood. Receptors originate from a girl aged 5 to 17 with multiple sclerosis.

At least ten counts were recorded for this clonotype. CDR3 sequence: CAISESASGRRYEQYF. In nucleotides, the CDR3 is TGTGCCATCAGTGAGTCCGCTAGCGGGAGAAGGTACGAGCAGTACTTC. The V call is TRBV10-3, the J call TRBJ2-7; the match to TRBD2 covers 10 bases. The CDR3 is 16 amino acids. Germline V lookup: CDR1 ENHRY, CDR2 SYGVKD. V shed 0 bases, J shed 4 bases, and the junction held 6 bases outside the gene matches.

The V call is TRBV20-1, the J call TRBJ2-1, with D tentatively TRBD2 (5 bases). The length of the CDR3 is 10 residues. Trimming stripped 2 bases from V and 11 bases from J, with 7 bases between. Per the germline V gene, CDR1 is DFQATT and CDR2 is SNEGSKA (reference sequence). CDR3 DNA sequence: TGCAGTGCTAGACTAGCCCAGCAGTTCTTC. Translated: CSARLAQQFF.

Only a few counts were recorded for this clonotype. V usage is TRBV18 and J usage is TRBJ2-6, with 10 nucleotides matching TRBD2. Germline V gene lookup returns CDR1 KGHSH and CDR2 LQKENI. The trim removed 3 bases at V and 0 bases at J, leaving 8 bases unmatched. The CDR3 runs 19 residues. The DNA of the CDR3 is TGTGCCAGCTCACCGATCAATAGCGGGGGGAGCTCTGGGGCCAACGTCCTGACTTTC. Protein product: CASSPINSGGSSGANVLTF.

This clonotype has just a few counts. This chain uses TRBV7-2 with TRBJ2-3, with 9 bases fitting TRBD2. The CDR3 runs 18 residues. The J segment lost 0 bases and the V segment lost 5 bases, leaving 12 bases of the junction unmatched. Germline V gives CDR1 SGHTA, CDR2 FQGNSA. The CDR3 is CASSRRVASGISTDTQYF. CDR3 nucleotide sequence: TGTGCCAGCAGCCGCCGGGTGGCTAGCGGGATAAGCACAGATACGCAGTATTTT.

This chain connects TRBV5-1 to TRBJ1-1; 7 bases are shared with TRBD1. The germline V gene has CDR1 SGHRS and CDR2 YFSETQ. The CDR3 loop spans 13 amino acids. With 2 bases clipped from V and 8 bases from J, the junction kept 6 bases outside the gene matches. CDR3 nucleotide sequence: TGCGCCAGCAGCTTCCAGGGGGGAGGGGAAGCTTTCTTT. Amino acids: CASSFQGGGEAFF.

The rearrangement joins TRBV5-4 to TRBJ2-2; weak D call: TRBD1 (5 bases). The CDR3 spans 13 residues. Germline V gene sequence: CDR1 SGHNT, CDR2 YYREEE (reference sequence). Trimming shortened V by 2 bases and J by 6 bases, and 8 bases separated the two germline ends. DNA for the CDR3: TGTGCCAGCAGCTTTTCAGGGCCCGGGGAGCTGTTTTTT. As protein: CASSFSGPGELFF.

This chain's CDR3 is CSARDRTGALRDQPQHF. Here the CDR3 DNA reads TGCAGTGCTAGAGATAGGACAGGGGCCCTCAGAGATCAGCCCCAGCATTTT. The V call is TRBV20-1, the J call TRBJ1-5, with 9 bases fitting TRBD1. V shed 0 bases and J 5 bases; nucleotides not matched to a gene: 11. CDR1 is DFQATT, CDR2 SNEGSKA, per germline (reference sequence). There are 17 residues in the CDR3.

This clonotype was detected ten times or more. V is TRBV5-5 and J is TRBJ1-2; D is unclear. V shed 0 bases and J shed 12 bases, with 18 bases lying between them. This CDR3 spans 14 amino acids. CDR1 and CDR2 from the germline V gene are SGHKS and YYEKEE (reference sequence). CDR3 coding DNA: TGTGCCAGCAGCTTGGAGCTTCTTCGGCCCTCGGACACCTTC. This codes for CASSLELLRPSDTF. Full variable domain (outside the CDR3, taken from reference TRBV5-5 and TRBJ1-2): DAGVTQSPTHLIKTRGQQVTLRCSPISGHKSVSWYQQVLGQGPQFIFQYYEKEERGRGNFPDRFSARQFPNYSSELNVNALLLGDSALYLCASSLELLRPSDTFGSGTRLTVV.

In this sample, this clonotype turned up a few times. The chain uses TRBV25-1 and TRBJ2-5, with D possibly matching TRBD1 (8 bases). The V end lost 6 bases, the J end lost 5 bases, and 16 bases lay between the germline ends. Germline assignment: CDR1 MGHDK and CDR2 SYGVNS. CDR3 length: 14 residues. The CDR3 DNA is TGTGCCAGCAGAGCGGGAACAGGGGGGGAGACCCAGTACTTC. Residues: CASRAGTGGETQYF.

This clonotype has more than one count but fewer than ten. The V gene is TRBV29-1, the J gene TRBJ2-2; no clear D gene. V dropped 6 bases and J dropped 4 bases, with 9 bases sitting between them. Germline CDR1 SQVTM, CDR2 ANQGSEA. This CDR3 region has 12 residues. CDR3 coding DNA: TGCAGCGTCGGAAAAACCACCGGGGAGCTGTTTTTT. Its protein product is CSVGKTTGELFF.

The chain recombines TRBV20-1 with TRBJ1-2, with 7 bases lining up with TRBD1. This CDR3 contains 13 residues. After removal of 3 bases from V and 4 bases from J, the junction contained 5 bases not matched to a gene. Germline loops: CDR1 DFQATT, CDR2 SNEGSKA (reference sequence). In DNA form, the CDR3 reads TGCAGTGCTAGCCAAGGGACAGCCTATGGCTACACCTTC. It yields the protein CSASQGTAYGYTF.

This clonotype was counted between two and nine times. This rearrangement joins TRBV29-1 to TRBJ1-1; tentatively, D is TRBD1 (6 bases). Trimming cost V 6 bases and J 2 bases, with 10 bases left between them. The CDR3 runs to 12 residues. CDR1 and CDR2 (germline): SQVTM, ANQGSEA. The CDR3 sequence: CSVVQGNTEAFF. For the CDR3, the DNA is TGCAGCGTCGTACAGGGAAACACTGAAGCTTTCTTT.

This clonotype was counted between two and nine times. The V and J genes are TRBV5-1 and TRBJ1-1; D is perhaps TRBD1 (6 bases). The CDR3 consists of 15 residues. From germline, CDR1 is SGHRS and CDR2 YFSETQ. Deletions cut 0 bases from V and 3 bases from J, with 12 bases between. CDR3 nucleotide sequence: TGCGCCAGCAGCTTGGTTGGGGGGGGCGACACTGAAGCTTTCTTT. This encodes CASSLVGGGDTEAFF.

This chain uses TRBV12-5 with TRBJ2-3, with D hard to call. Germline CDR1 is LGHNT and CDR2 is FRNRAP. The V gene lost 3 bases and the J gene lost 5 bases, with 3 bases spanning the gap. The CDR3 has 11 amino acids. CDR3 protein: CASGFGDTQYF. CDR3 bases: TGTGCTAGTGGTTTTGGAGATACGCAGTATTTT.

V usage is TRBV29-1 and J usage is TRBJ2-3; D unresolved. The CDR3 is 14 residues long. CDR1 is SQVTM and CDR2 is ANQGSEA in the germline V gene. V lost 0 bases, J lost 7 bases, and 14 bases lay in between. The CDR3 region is CSVEEGVVWHTQYF. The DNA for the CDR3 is TGCAGCGTTGAAGAAGGAGTCGTGTGGCATACGCAGTATTTT.

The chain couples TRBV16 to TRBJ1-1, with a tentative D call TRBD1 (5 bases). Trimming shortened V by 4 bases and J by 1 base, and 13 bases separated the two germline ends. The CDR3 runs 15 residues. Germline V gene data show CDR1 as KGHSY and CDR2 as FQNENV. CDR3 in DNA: TGTGCCAGCAGCCGGGGAGGGGAAGGGAACACTGAAGCTTTCTTT. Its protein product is CASSRGGEGNTEAFF.

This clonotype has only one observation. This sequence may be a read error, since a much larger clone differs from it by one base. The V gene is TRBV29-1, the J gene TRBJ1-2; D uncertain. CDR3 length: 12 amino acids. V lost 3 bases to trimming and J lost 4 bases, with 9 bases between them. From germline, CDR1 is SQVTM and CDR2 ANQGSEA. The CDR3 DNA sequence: TGCAGCGTTGATGTGCGGAGCTATGGCTACACCTTC. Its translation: CSVDVRSYGYTF. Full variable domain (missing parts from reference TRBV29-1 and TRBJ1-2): SAVISQKPSRDICQRGTSLTIQCQVDSQVTMMFWYRQQPGQSLTLIATANQGSEATYESGFVIDKFPISRPNLTFSTLTVSNMSPEDSSIYLCSVDVRSYGYTFGSGTRLTVV.

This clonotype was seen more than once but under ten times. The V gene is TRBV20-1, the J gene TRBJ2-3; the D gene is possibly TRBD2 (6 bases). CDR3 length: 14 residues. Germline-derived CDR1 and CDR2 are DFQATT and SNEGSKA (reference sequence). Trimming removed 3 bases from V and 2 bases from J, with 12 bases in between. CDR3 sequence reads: CSASWDSLTDTQYF. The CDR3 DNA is TGCAGTGCTAGCTGGGACTCCCTCACAGATACGCAGTATTTT.

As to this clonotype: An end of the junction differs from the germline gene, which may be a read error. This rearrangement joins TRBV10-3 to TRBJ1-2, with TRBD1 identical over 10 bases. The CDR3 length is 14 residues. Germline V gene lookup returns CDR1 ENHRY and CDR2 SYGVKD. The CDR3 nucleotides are TGTGCCCTCAGTGGCCGGGACAGGGGTTCTGGCTACACCTTC. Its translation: CALSGRDRGSGYTF.

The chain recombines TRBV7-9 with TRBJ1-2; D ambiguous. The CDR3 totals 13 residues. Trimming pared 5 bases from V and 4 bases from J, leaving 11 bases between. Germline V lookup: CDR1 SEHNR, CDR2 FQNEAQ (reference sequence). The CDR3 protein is CASSPPGTYGYTF. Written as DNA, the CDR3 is TGTGCCAGCAGCCCACCCGGAACCTATGGCTACACCTTC. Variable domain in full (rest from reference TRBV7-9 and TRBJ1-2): DTGVSQNPRHKITKRGQNVTFRCDPISEHNRLYWYRQTLGQGPEFLTYFQNEAQLEKSRLLSDRFSAERPKGSFSTLEIQRTEQGDSAMYLCASSPPGTYGYTFGSGTRLTVV.

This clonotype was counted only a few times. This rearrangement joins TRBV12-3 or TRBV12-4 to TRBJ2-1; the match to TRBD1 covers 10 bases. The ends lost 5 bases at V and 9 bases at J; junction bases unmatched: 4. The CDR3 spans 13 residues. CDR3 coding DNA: TGTGCCAGCAGTCTGACAGGGGGCAGTGAGCAGTTCTTC. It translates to CASSLTGGSEQFF.

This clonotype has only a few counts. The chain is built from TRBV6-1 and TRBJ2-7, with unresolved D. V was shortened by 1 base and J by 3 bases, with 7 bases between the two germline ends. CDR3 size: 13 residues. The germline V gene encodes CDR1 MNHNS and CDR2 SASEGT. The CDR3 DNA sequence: TGTGCCAGCAGTGAAGGGCCAAACTACGAGCAGTACTTC. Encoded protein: CASSEGPNYEQYF.

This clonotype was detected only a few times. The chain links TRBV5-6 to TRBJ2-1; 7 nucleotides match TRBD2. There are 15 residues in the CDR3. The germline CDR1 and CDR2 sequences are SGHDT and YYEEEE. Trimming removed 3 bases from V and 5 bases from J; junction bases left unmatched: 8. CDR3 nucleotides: TGTGCCAGCAGCTCGGGGGGAGACTGGGACAATGAGCAGTTCTTC. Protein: CASSSGGDWDNEQFF.

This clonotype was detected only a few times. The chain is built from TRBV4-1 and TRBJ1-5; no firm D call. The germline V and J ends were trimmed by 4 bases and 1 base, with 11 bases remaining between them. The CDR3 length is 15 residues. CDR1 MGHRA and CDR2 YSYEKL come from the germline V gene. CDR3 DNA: TGCGCCAGCAGCCCCGTTGCGGAGAGCAATCAGCCCCAGCATTTT. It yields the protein CASSPVAESNQPQHF.

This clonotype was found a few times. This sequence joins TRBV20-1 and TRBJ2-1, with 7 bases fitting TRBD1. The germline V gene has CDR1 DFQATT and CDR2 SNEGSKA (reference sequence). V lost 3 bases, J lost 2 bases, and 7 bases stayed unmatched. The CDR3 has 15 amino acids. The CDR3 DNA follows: TGCAGTGCTAGGAGGCTAGGGGGCACCTACAATGAGCAGTTCTTC. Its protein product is CSARRLGGTYNEQFF.

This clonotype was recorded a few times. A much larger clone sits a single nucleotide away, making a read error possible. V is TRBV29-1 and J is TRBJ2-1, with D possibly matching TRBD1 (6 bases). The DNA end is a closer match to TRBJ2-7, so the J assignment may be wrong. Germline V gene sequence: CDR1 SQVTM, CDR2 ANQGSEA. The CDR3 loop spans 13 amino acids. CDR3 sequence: CSGQASSYNEQYF. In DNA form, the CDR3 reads TGCAGCGGACAGGCAAGCTCCTACAATGAGCAGTACTTC.

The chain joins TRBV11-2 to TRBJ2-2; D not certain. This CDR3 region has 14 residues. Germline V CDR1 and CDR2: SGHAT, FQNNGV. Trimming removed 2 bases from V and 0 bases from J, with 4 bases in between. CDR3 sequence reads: CASSLTTNTGELFF. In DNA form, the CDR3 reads TGTGCCAGCAGCTTAACTACGAACACCGGGGAGCTGTTTTTT.

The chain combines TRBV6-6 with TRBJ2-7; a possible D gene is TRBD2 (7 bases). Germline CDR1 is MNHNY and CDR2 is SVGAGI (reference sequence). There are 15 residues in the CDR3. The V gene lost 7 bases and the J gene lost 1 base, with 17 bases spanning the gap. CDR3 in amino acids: CASKIAGARSYEQYF. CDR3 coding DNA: TGTGCCAGCAAGATCGCGGGGGCTCGGTCCTACGAGCAGTACTTC.

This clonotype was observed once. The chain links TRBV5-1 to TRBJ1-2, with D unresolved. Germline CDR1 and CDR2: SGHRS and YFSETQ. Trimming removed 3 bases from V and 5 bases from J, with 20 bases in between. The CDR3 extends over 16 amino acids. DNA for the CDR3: TGCGCCAGCAGCTCGCGGGAGTGGAGCCCCGGGTATGGCTACACCTTC. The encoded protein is CASSSREWSPGYGYTF.

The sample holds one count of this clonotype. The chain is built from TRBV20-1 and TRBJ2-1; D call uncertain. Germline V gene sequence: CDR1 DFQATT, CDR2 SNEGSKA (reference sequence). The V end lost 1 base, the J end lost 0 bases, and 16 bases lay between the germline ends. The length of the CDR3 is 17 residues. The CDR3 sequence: CSARGTRPAVSYNEQFF. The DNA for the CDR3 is TGCAGTGCTAGAGGGACCAGGCCAGCAGTCTCCTACAATGAGCAGTTCTTC.

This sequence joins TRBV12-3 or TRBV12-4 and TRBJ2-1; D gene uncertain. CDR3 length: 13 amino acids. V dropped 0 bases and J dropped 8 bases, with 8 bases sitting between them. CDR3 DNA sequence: TGTGCCAGCAGTTTAGCGAGTCGGGATGAGCAGTTCTTC. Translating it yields CASSLASRDEQFF.

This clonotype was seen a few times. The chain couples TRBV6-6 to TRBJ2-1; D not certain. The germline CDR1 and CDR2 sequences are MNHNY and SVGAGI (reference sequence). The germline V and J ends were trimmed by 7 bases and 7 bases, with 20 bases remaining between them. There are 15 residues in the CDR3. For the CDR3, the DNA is TGTGCCAGCAAGTCCAGAAACCAAAACGGGAATGAGCAGTTCTTC. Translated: CASKSRNQNGNEQFF.